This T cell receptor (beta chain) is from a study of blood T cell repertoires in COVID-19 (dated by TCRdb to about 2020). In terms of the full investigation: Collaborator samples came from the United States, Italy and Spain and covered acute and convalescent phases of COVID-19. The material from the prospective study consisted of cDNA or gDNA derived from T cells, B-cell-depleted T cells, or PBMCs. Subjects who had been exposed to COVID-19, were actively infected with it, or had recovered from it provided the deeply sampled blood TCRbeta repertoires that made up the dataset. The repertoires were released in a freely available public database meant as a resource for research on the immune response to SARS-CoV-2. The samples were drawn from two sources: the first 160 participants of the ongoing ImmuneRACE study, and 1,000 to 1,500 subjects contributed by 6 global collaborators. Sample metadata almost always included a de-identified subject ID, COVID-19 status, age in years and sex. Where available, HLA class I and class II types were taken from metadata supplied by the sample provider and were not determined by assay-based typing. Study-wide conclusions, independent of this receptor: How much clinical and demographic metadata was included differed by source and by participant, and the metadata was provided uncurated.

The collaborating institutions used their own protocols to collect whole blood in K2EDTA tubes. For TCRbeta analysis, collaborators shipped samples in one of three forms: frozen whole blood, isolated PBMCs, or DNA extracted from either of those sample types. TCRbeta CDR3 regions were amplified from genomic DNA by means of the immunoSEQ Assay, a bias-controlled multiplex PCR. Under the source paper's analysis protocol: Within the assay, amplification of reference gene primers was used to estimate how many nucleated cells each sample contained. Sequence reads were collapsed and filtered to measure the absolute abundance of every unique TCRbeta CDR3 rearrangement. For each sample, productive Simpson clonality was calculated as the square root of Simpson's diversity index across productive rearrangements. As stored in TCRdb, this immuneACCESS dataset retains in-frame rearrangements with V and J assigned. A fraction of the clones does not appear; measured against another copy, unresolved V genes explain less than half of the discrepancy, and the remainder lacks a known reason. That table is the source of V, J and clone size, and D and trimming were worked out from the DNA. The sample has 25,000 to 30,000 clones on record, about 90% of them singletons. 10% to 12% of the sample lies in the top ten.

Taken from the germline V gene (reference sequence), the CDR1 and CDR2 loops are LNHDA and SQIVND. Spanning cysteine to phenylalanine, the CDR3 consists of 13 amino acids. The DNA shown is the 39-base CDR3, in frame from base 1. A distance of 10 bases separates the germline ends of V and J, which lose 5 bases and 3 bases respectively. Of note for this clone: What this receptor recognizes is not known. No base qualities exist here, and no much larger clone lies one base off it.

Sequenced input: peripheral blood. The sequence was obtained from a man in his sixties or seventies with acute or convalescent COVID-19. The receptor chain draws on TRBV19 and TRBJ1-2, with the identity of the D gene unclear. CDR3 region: CASSSLGDYGYTF. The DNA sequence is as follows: TGTGCCAGTAGTTCACTCGGGGACTATGGCTACACCTTC.